The rows below give T cell receptor beta chains drawn from one sample of a study of CD8 T cells in ankylosing spondylitis. TCRdb re-called the 5' RACE reads through MiXCR, storing one row per CDR3 protein. The sample holds about 300,000 distinct CDR3 sequences; 20% to 25% are singletons and the top ten take about 4%. The specimen sequenced was blood, either unsorted or a sorted T cell fraction (not recorded which). All receptors derive from a female donor with ankylosing spondylitis or in good health (not recorded which). CDR3s include the opening cysteine and the closing phenylalanine or tryptophan. Each record gives: J gene, V gene, clone size, D gene, CDR3 protein, CDR3 DNA. D genes are given only for firm matches. Clone size is given for some rows only: seen once, a few or many times, or a class if the clone is expanded.

>TRBJ2-1|TRBV6-2/TRBV6-3|-|TRBD2
CASSRSGRFNEQFF
TGTGCCAGCAGCCGTAGCGGGAGGTTTAATGAGCAGTTCTTC
>TRBJ2-5|TRBV13|-|-
CASSLPREITQYF
TGTGCCAGCAGCTTACCCAGGGAGATAACCCAGTACTTC
>TRBJ2-7|TRBV7-2|-|-
CASSARAAYEQYF
TGTGCCAGCAGCGCACGGGCAGCTTACGAGCAGTACTTC
>TRBJ1-2|TRBV30|-|-
CAWSLGTSGYTF
TGTGCCTGGAGTCTCGGGACAAGTGGCTACACCTTC
>TRBJ2-7|TRBV7-3|-|TRBD2
CANPSAGAYEQYF
TGTGCCAACCCGTCTGCGGGGGCCTACGAGCAGTACTTC
>TRBJ2-3|TRBV7-2|-|-
CASSSGPYAQYF
TGTGCCAGCAGCTCGGGACCATACGCCCAGTATTTT
>TRBJ2-5|TRBV7-8|few|-
CASSLALPDPETQYF
TGTGCCAGCAGCTTAGCGCTTCCTGATCCGGAGACCCAGTACTTC
>TRBJ2-7|TRBV20-1|few|-
CSARDQAGRGNEQYF
TGCAGTGCTAGAGATCAAGCAGGCAGGGGCAACGAGCAGTACTTC
>TRBJ2-4|TRBV19|few|-
CASSMGLIQDIQYF
TGTGCCAGTAGTATGGGTCTGATCCAAGACATTCAGTACTTC
>TRBJ2-2|TRBV24-1|-|-
CATSEPAGELFF
TGTGCCACCAGTGAGCCGGCCGGGGAGCTGTTTTTT
>TRBJ1-6|TRBV7-2|-|-
CASSVQAEGVSPLHF
TGTGCCAGCAGCGTGCAGGCAGAAGGAGTTTCACCCCTCCACTTT
>TRBJ1-2|TRBV7-2|few|-
CASSLEAGYYGYTF
TGTGCCAGCAGCTTAGAGGCCGGCTACTATGGCTACACCTTC
>TRBJ2-4|TRBV7-3|-|-
CASSSSREIQYF
TGTGCCAGCAGCAGCTCCCGTGAAATTCAGTACTTC
>TRBJ2-3|TRBV3-1|-|TRBD2
CASSQEAGGPEDTQYF
TGTGCCAGCAGCCAAGAAGCGGGAGGGCCTGAAGATACGCAGTATTTT
>TRBJ2-5|TRBV7-3|-|TRBD2
CASSFRILAGAVETQYF
TGTGCCAGCAGCTTTCGGATCCTAGCGGGAGCTGTTGAGACCCAGTACTTC
>TRBJ2-6|TRBV5-1|many|TRBD1
CASSSRTGRTSGANVLTF
TGCGCCAGCAGCTCTAGGACAGGGAGGACCTCTGGGGCCAACGTCCTGACTTTC
>TRBJ2-7|TRBV12-3/TRBV12-4|-|TRBD2
CASSSNRLAGAGEQYF
TGTGCCAGCAGTTCTAACCGACTAGCGGGAGCAGGGGAGCAGTACTTC
>TRBJ1-1|TRBV5-1|-|TRBD1
CASSTGTGATEAFF
TGCGCCAGCAGCACCGGGACAGGGGCCACTGAAGCTTTCTTT
>TRBJ1-1|TRBV20-1|few|TRBD1
CSALATGINTEAFF
TGCAGTGCTCTAGCGACAGGGATTAACACTGAAGCTTTCTTT
>TRBJ2-1|TRBV13|many|-
CASSRVDEQFF
TGTGCCAGCAGCCGGGTTGATGAGCAGTTCTTC
>TRBJ2-1|TRBV5-6|few|-
CASSLATGEQFF
TGTGCCAGCAGCTTGGCAACAGGGGAGCAGTTCTTC
>TRBJ2-1|TRBV12-3/TRBV12-4|few|TRBD1
CASSLVGQGLNEQFF
TGTGCCAGCAGTTTAGTAGGACAGGGTCTCAATGAGCAGTTCTTC
>TRBJ1-3|TRBV2|once|-
CASSEAGGVSTIYF
TGTGCCAGCAGTGAGGCCGGCGGGGTCAGCACCATATATTTT
>TRBJ2-5|TRBV20-1|-|-
CSARVSGVIETQYF
TGCAGTGCTAGAGTGTCAGGGGTTATAGAGACCCAGTACTTC
>TRBJ1-2|TRBV30|-|-
CAWRNTNYGYTF
TGTGCCTGGAGAAACACCAACTATGGCTACACCTTC
>TRBJ2-2|TRBV29-1|many|-
CSAAGGSGELFF
TGCAGCGCTGCTGGCGGTTCCGGGGAGCTGTTTTTT
>TRBJ2-3|TRBV10-1|-|-
CASSPNGADTQYF
TGCGCCAGCAGTCCCAACGGCGCAGATACGCAGTATTTT
>TRBJ1-5|TRBV18|-|-
CASSPGVDQPQHF
TGTGCCAGCTCACCAGGGGTTGATCAGCCCCAGCATTTT
>TRBJ2-7|TRBV20-1|-|-
CSALNYEQYF
TGCAGTGCTCTCAACTACGAGCAGTACTTC
>TRBJ2-7|TRBV20-1|few|-
CSARATGGVAYEQYF
TGCAGTGCTAGAGCCACAGGGGGGGTAGCGTACGAGCAGTACTTC
>TRBJ1-1|TRBV10-3|-|TRBD1
CAISGEQGKVTEAFF
TGTGCCATCAGTGGGGAACAGGGGAAGGTGACTGAAGCTTTCTTT
>TRBJ2-7|TRBV7-9|-|-
CASSLIPESYEQYF
TGTGCCAGCAGCTTAATCCCCGAAAGCTACGAGCAGTACTTC
>TRBJ2-7|TRBV6-2/TRBV6-3|-|TRBD2
CASSWGGANYEQYF
TGTGCCAGCAGCTGGGGAGGGGCTAACTACGAGCAGTACTTC
>TRBJ2-5|TRBV3-1|few|-
CASSQDVAGLETQYF
TGTGCCAGCAGCCAAGATGTGGCGGGACTAGAGACCCAGTACTTC
>TRBJ2-3|TRBV12-3/TRBV12-4|many|TRBD1
CASSFGTGVDTQYF
TGTGCCAGCAGTTTTGGGACAGGGGTTGATACGCAGTATTTT
>TRBJ2-5|TRBV9|few|-
CASSPPGGFGTQYF
TGTGCCAGCAGCCCCCCCGGCGGATTCGGGACCCAGTACTTC
>TRBJ2-7|TRBV10-3|many|TRBD1
CAISAGTGTYEQYF
TGTGCCATCAGTGCCGGGACAGGTACCTACGAGCAGTACTTC
>TRBJ2-3|TRBV7-8|few|TRBD2
CASTRLAGEADTQYF
TGTGCCAGCACCCGACTAGCGGGAGAGGCAGATACGCAGTATTTT
>TRBJ2-7|TRBV18|-|-
CASSPGTKYEQYF
TGTGCCAGCTCACCAGGGACAAAGTACGAGCAGTACTTC
>TRBJ1-2|TRBV6-5|few|-
CASSYSGGRGGYTF
TGTGCCAGCAGTTACTCCGGCGGAAGGGGCGGCTACACCTTC
>TRBJ2-1|TRBV6-2/TRBV6-3|-|TRBD2
CASSYLGLDYNEQFF
TGTGCCAGCAGTTACCTGGGACTAGATTACAATGAGCAGTTCTTC
>TRBJ2-3|TRBV15|-|TRBD2
CATRASGPRDTQYF
TGTGCCACCAGGGCTAGCGGCCCCAGGGATACGCAGTATTTT
>TRBJ2-1|TRBV4-2|few|-
CASSQVGGGLGQRGGPYNEQFF
TGTGCCAGCAGCCAAGTGGGGGGGGGCCTGGGACAAAGAGGCGGTCCCTACAATGAGCAGTTCTTC
>TRBJ2-3|TRBV4-2|-|-
CASSQGEPTDTQYF
TGTGCCAGCAGCCAAGGGGAACCCACAGATACGCAGTATTTT
>TRBJ2-3|TRBV6-1|-|TRBD1
CASTERQGTGTQYF
TGTGCCAGCACTGAGAGACAGGGAACTGGGACGCAGTATTTT
>TRBJ2-1|TRBV19|-|-
CASSPNPSTLGGTYNEQFF
TGTGCCAGTAGTCCAAACCCTTCAACCCTGGGGGGCACCTACAATGAGCAGTTCTTC
>TRBJ2-7|TRBV6-2/TRBV6-3|few|TRBD2
CASSLSGTSGYEQYF
TGTGCCAGCAGTCTTTCCGGGACTAGCGGCTACGAGCAGTACTTC
>TRBJ2-3|TRBV20-1|-|TRBD2
CSGTILTSADTQYF
TGCAGTGGAACCATCCTGACTAGCGCAGATACGCAGTATTTT